The 31 T cell receptor beta chains in this list originate from one sample, sequenced in a study of T cell repertoires in cytomegalovirus infection. Antigens for these TCRs are unknown. MiXCR, run by TCRdb on the reads, gives a single entry per CDR3 protein. The data show roughly 920,000 distinct CDR3 sequences, about a third seen once. Here the sequenced sample was cultured CD8+ T cells from PBMCs, taken from culture after CMV antigen stimulation. These receptor sequences come from a human donor in good health (CMV status not recorded). Some clones in this sample may be carry-over from other donors' samples.

This clonotype was seen more than once but under ten times. V usage is TRBV19 and J usage is TRBJ2-7; possibly TRBD2 for D (5 bases). Trimming took off 5 bases at V and 3 bases at J, with 14 bases between the two ends. This CDR3 is built from 14 residues. From germline, CDR1 is LNHDA and CDR2 SQIVND (reference sequence). The CDR3 is CASSATPRGYEQYV. CDR3 bases: TGTGCCAGTAGTGCTACCCCCCGGGGCTACGAGCAGTACGTC.

The J gene is TRBJ2-1, the V gene TRBV10-3, with no clear D. Looked up from germline, CDR1 is ENHRY and CDR2 is SYGVKD. This CDR3 comprises 16 residues. Trimming cost V 7 bases and J 9 bases, with 25 bases left between them. CDR3 sequence (DNA): TGTGCCATCACCGGCCAGAGCAGCGTGGGTATCGGTGAGCAGTTCTTC. Amino acids: CAITGQSSVGIGEQFF.

The chain uses TRBV27 and TRBJ1-1; possibly TRBD1 for D (6 bases). CDR1 and CDR2 from the germline V gene are MNHEY and SMNVEV (reference sequence). The CDR3 sequence is 14 residues long. The ends were cut back, 7 bases at V and 5 bases at J, with 17 bases in the middle. This CDR3 reads CASTGHALGTEAFF. The CDR3 DNA reads as TGTGCCAGCACGGGACACGCATTGGGTACTGAAGCTTTCTTT.

In this sample, this clonotype turned up many times. V is TRBV7-6 and J is TRBJ1-3; possible D gene TRBD1, 5 bases. The germline V gene encodes CDR1 SGHVS and CDR2 FNYEAQ. The CDR3 is 16 residues long. Trimming left V 2 bases short and J 1 base short, with 12 bases between. The DNA for the CDR3 is TGTGCCAGCAGCTTATCTGAGGGGTGGTCTGGAAACACCATATATTTT. Translating it yields CASSLSEGWSGNTIYF.

The V and J genes are TRBV6-6 and TRBJ2-1, with no clear D. Germline lookup yields CDR1 MNHNY and CDR2 SVGAGI (reference sequence). The CDR3 totals 12 residues. V was pared by 7 bases and J by 8 bases, with 12 bases between. As DNA, the CDR3 is TGTGCCAGCAACGGCGAGGTGGATGAGCAGTTCTTC. It translates to CASNGEVDEQFF.

In its sample, this clonotype was seen many times. Here the CDR3 reads CASSHTRDRGTDTQYF. The CDR3 DNA sequence: TGTGCCAGCAGCCATACCCGGGACAGGGGCACAGATACGCAGTATTTT. The V call is TRBV7-8, the J call TRBJ2-3; 9 bases are shared with TRBD1. From germline, CDR1 is SGHVS and CDR2 FQNEAQ. The trim removed 5 bases at V and 1 base at J, leaving 7 bases unmatched. The CDR3 length is 16 residues.

This clonotype was counted only a few times. The chain links TRBV6-1 to TRBJ2-5; TRBD1 might be the D (5 bases). This CDR3 has 13 amino acids. The ends were cut back, 7 bases at V and 2 bases at J, with 11 bases in the middle. Germline lookup yields CDR1 MNHNS and CDR2 SASEGT. CDR3 coding DNA: TGTGCCAGCACTAAGACAGAACAAGAGACCCAGTACTTC. It translates to CASTKTEQETQYF.

The chain recombines TRBV5-4 with TRBJ1-1; no clear D. CDR1 SGHNT and CDR2 YYREEE come from the germline V gene (reference sequence). Trimming took off 2 bases at V and 6 bases at J, with 8 bases between the two ends. This CDR3 spans 12 amino acids. CDR3 sequence reads: CASSFSFAEAFF. The CDR3 DNA is TGTGCCAGCAGCTTTAGTTTCGCTGAAGCTTTCTTT.

This clonotype was found a few times. The chain links TRBV7-9 to TRBJ2-5; perhaps D is TRBD1 or TRBD2 (6 bases each). The CDR3 covers 14 residues. Between the trimmed V and J ends, which lost 3 bases and 4 bases, there was a span of 12 bases. CDR1 is SEHNR, CDR2 FQNEAQ, per germline (reference sequence). CDR3 DNA: TGTGCCAGCAGCTTGGAGGGGGGAGTAGAGACCCAGTACTTC. This gives the protein CASSLEGGVETQYF.

The V gene is TRBV24-1, the J gene TRBJ1-2; D not certain. The V end lost 5 bases, the J end lost 3 bases, and 6 bases lay between the germline ends. CDR1 and CDR2 (germline): KGHDR, SFDVKD. This CDR3 is 12 amino acids long. The CDR3 region has the DNA TGTGCCACCAGTGGGGTCGACTATGGCTACACCTTC. Amino acid sequence: CATSGVDYGYTF.

This clonotype appeared a few times. This chain joins TRBV11-2 and TRBJ2-5; 9 bases are a match to TRBD1. This CDR3 has 15 amino acids. Germline CDR1 and CDR2: SGHAT and FQNNGV. V lost 1 base, J lost 9 bases, and 9 bases stayed unmatched. In DNA, the CDR3 is TGTGCCAGCAGCTTAGGGGCCGGGACAGGGAGTGCCCAGTACTTC. This sequence encodes CASSLGAGTGSAQYF. Full variable domain (outside the CDR3, taken from reference TRBV11-2 and TRBJ2-5): EAGVAQSPRYKIIEKRQSVAFWCNPISGHATLYWYQQILGQGPKLLIQFQNNGVVDDSQLPKDRFSAERLKGVDSTLKIQPAKLEDSAVYLCASSLGAGTGSAQYFGPGTRLLVL.

There are a few counts of this clonotype. The rearrangement links TRBV7-6 to TRBJ2-1, with 8 bases identical to TRBD1. The germline V gene encodes CDR1 SGHVS and CDR2 FNYEAQ. V lost 3 bases and J lost 3; bases outside the gene matches: 7. The CDR3 runs to 16 residues. The DNA of the CDR3 is TGTGCCAGCAGCTTGAGGGCAGGGGGCGACTACAATGAGCAGTTCTTC. It yields the protein CASSLRAGGDYNEQFF.

This chain connects TRBV4-2 to TRBJ1-2; 7 bases agree with TRBD1. Germline V gives CDR1 LGHNA, CDR2 YNFKEQ. The CDR3 covers 13 residues. V was pared by 4 bases and J by 8 bases, with 7 bases of the junction left unmatched. DNA for the CDR3: TGTGCCAGCAGCCTTGGACAGGTACTAGGCTACACCTTC. Translated, it gives CASSLGQVLGYTF.

The gene calls are TRBV12-3 or TRBV12-4 and TRBJ1-5; the D gene is possibly TRBD1 (5 bases). Trimming took off 7 bases at V and 7 bases at J, with 14 bases between the two ends. CDR3 length equals 13 residues. CDR3 in amino acids: CASNQGGVQPQHF. Here the CDR3 DNA reads TGTGCCAGCAACCAGGGTGGGGTACAGCCCCAGCATTTT.

This clonotype has a handful of counts. The V gene is TRBV4-1, the J gene TRBJ1-5; TRBD1 matches 9 bases. This CDR3 has 16 amino acids. Trimming removed 2 bases from V and 3 bases from J; junction bases left unmatched: 5. Germline CDR1 and CDR2: MGHRA and YSYEKL. CDR3 DNA: TGCGCCAGCAGCCAACGGGACAGGGATCTCAATCAGCCCCAGCATTTT. Encoded protein: CASSQRDRDLNQPQHF.

This rearrangement joins TRBV19 to TRBJ2-1; 12 nucleotides line up with TRBD1. This CDR3 has 15 amino acids. With 4 bases clipped from V and 5 bases from J, the junction kept 3 bases outside the gene matches. The germline gives CDR1 LNHDA, CDR2 SQIVND (reference sequence). DNA for the CDR3: TGTGCCAGTAGTAGGGACAGGGGGCACAACAATGAGCAGTTCTTC. It is translated as CASSRDRGHNNEQFF.

This clonotype has a handful of counts. The chain carries TRBV7-9 and TRBJ1-6, with a possible D match to TRBD1 (5 bases). The V gene's germline CDR1 is SEHNR and CDR2 FQNEAQ (reference sequence). Deletions cut 0 bases from V and 3 bases from J, with 9 bases between. CDR3 length: 16 residues. CDR3 protein: CASSLAGRGYNSPLHF. DNA of the CDR3: TGTGCCAGCAGCTTAGCGGGGCGGGGCTATAATTCACCCCTCCACTTT. The whole variable domain, remainder taken from reference TRBV7-9 and TRBJ1-6, is DTGVSQNPRHKITKRGQNVTFRCDPISEHNRLYWYRQTLGQGPEFLTYFQNEAQLEKSRLLSDRFSAERPKGSFSTLEIQRTEQGDSAMYLCASSLAGRGYNSPLHFGNGTRLTVT.

The J gene is TRBJ2-1, the V gene TRBV7-6; 7 bases are a match to TRBD2. The V and J ends lost 0 bases and 3 bases, in that order; junction bases with no gene match: 5. Germline V gene lookup returns CDR1 SGHVS and CDR2 FNYEAQ. This CDR3 is 16 amino acids long. The CDR3 bases are TGTGCCAGCAGCTTAGCGGCGGGGGATAACTACAATGAGCAGTTCTTC. This encodes CASSLAAGDNYNEQFF.

In its sample, this clonotype was seen a few times. This sequence joins TRBV19 and TRBJ1-1, with D unclear. CDR3 length: 12 residues. The ends were cut back, 6 bases at V and 0 bases at J, with 5 bases in the middle. Germline values: CDR1 LNHDA, CDR2 SQIVND (reference sequence). The DNA for the CDR3 is TGTGCCAGTAGGAAGATGAACACTGAAGCTTTCTTT. This translates into CASRKMNTEAFF.

The J gene is TRBJ2-7, the V gene TRBV11-1; D uncertain. CDR3 length equals 13 residues. The germline V and J ends were trimmed by 3 bases and 2 bases, with 8 bases remaining between them. Germline V gives CDR1 SGHAT, CDR2 FQDESV (reference sequence). CDR3 in DNA: TGTGCCAGCAGCTTCAGAGAGCCCTACGAGCAGTACTTC. Its translation is CASSFREPYEQYF.

The CDR3 DNA reads TGTGCCAGCAGCTCCCGGGACAGGGGTTGGCAAGAGACCCAGTACTTC. Protein: CASSSRDRGWQETQYF. The chain uses TRBV11-3 and TRBJ2-5; 10 bases line up with TRBD1. This CDR3 has 16 residues. Germline loops: CDR1 SGHNT, CDR2 YENEEA. V gave up 4 bases and J gave up 2 bases; unmatched junction bases: 7.

This clonotype showed up just a few times. The chain links TRBV6-5 to TRBJ2-7, with TRBD1 identical over 7 bases. CDR1 and CDR2 (germline): MNHEY, SVGAGI. V was clipped by 5 bases and J by 3 bases; unmatched bases: 16. The CDR3 is made up of 17 amino acids. The CDR3 DNA is TGTGCCAGCAGTAAGGGACAGAGGATTCCGTTTGTCTACGAGCAGTACTTC. Translating gives CASSKGQRIPFVYEQYF.

The table lists this clonotype with a few counts. The chain is built from TRBV27 and TRBJ1-1; D call uncertain. This CDR3 has 14 amino acids. Trimming took off 3 bases at V and 0 bases at J, with 8 bases between the two ends. Per germline, CDR1 MNHEY and CDR2 SMNVEV (reference sequence). As DNA, the CDR3 is TGTGCCAGCAGTTTTAGGCAGTTGAACACTGAAGCTTTCTTT. This encodes CASSFRQLNTEAFF.

This clonotype showed up just a few times. The chain couples TRBV2 to TRBJ2-3, with D unclear. This CDR3 has 15 residues. CDR1 SNHLY and CDR2 FYNNEI come from the germline V gene. Between the trimmed V and J ends, which lost 1 base and 2 bases, there was a span of 10 bases. The CDR3 nucleotides are TGTGCCAGCAGTGAAGAGGTTGTCCTCACAGATACGCAGTATTTT. This sequence encodes CASSEEVVLTDTQYF.

The J gene is TRBJ1-6, the V gene TRBV2; D gene uncertain. CDR1 and CDR2 (germline): SNHLY, FYNNEI. Trimming removed 4 bases from V and 10 bases from J, with 11 bases in between. The CDR3 has 13 residues. CDR3 DNA: TGTGCCAGCAGTGCCGGGAATGGGTCACCCCTCCACTTT. Translating gives CASSAGNGSPLHF.

The J gene is TRBJ2-3, the V gene TRBV24-1; the match to TRBD1 covers 7 bases. V shed 4 bases, J shed 0 bases, and the junction held 6 bases outside the gene matches. Germline loops: CDR1 KGHDR, CDR2 SFDVKD. This CDR3 comprises 16 residues. The CDR3 is CATSDLQGSSTDTQYF. In DNA form, the CDR3 reads TGTGCCACCAGTGACTTACAGGGGTCTAGCACAGATACGCAGTATTTT.

The gene calls are TRBV9 and TRBJ1-2, with D possibly being TRBD1 (5 bases). This CDR3 has 13 amino acids. The germline gives CDR1 SGDLS, CDR2 YYNGEE. With 4 bases removed from V and 4 bases from J, the gap between germline ends came to 11 bases. For the CDR3, the DNA is TGTGCCAGCAGCCCTAACGGGGGCTATGGCTACACCTTC. It specifies CASSPNGGYGYTF.

This chain uses TRBV10-3 with TRBJ2-7; the D gene could be TRBD1 or TRBD2 (7 bases each). CDR1 is ENHRY, CDR2 SYGVKD, per germline. The CDR3 extends over 15 amino acids. V was clipped by 4 bases and J by 1 base, with 14 bases between them. In DNA, the CDR3 is TGTGCCATCAGTGGGGGGGGGGACAGATCCTACGAGCAGTACGTC. It is translated as CAISGGGDRSYEQYV.

J is TRBJ2-1 and V is TRBV5-6; a possible D gene is TRBD2 (5 bases). Germline V gene lookup returns CDR1 SGHDT and CDR2 YYEEEE. V was clipped by 4 bases and J by 0 bases, with 14 bases between them. CDR3 size: 16 residues. CDR3 bases: TGTGCCAGCAGCCTACCAGCGGCTGGCTCCTACAATGAGCAGTTCTTC. This translates into CASSLPAAGSYNEQFF.

The gene calls are TRBV12-3 or TRBV12-4 and TRBJ1-5; no clear D gene. Trimming removed 1 base from V and 0 bases from J, with 10 bases in between. CDR3 length: 16 amino acids. The CDR3 sequence: CASSLGNGNSNQPQHF. CDR3 bases: TGTGCCAGCAGTTTAGGTAATGGCAATAGCAATCAGCCCCAGCATTTT.

This chain uses TRBV19 with TRBJ2-1, with 11 positions matching TRBD2. The CDR3 loop spans 15 amino acids. The J segment lost 2 bases and the V segment lost 6 bases, leaving 3 bases of the junction unmatched. The germline V gene encodes CDR1 LNHDA and CDR2 SQIVND (reference sequence). CDR3 sequence reads: CASRVAGGPYNEQFF. CDR3 DNA: TGTGCCAGTAGAGTAGCGGGGGGGCCCTACAATGAGCAGTTCTTC. Complete variable domain (other parts from reference TRBV19 and TRBJ2-1): DGGITQSPKYLFRKEGQNVTLSCEQNLNHDAMYWYRQDPGQGLRLIYYSQIVNDFQKGDIAEGYSVSREKKESFPLTVTSAQKNPTAFYLCASRVAGGPYNEQFFGPGTRLTVL.